This T cell receptor (beta chain) originates from a study of cytomegalovirus exposure and HLA in healthy donors. V was pared by 5 bases and J by 5 bases, with 13 bases between. Germline V gene data show CDR1 as SGHRS and CDR2 as YFSETQ. There are 14 residues in the CDR3. In the PCR, 60 Vbeta and 13 Jbeta primers were used. Produced via immunoSEQ multiplex PCR; TCRdb's table is partial and in-frame only. The sample includes approximately 100,000 clones, less than 85% seen only once; the top ten take roughly 3.4%. Sample: PBMCs. This TCR derives from a man aged 55 to 70 in good health and CMV-seronegative. V is TRBV5-1 and J is TRBJ2-2; D not certain. The CDR3 DNA is TGCGCCAGCAGACTTTATCACGAAACCGGGGAGCTGTTTTTT. Translated, it gives CASRLYHETGELFF.